The T cell receptor (beta chain) under discussion was sequenced for a study of OX40 agonist ivuxolimab in advanced cancers. Study information: Patients received the agonistic anti-OX40 (CD134) antibody ivuxolimab.

Of note for this clone: Its antigen remains unknown.

Trimming took 2 bases from V and 6 from J, leaving 5 bases between them. Germline loops: CDR1 WNHNN, CDR2 SYGVQD (reference sequence). The CDR3 runs to 12 residues. Blood was sampled at baseline, cycle 4 day 1, and cycle 7 day 1. Overall study findings and caveats: Expanded peripheral T cells had an undetermined antigen specificity.

The data were produced by immunoSEQ multiplex PCR, yet TCRdb's version contains in-frame clones alone and is incomplete. Of about 41,000 clones listed, around 87% were seen once; the top ten hold roughly 3.4%. The source of this sequence is an adult with an advanced solid tumor such as melanoma, head and neck, liver or kidney cancer. This chain joins TRBV10-1 and TRBJ2-4; either TRBD1 or TRBD2 may fit D (5 bases each). Here the sequenced sample was CD4+ or CD8+ T cells sorted from blood, taken in a trial of the OX40 agonist ivuxolimab. CDR3 DNA sequence: TGCGCCAGCAGTGAGGGGGGAAACATTCAGTACTTC. It translates to CASSEGGNIQYF.